This entry describes one TCR beta chain. The antigen remains unidentified. There was one heparinised blood draw per donor, averaging around 100 mL. The sequenced template was cDNA made from the entire isolated RNA. This table comes from immunoSEQ multiplex PCR, and its TCRdb copy is limited to in-frame clones, with some not included. The table includes under 950,000 clones, 15% to 20% detected once. These data come from a study of beta chain features in type 1 diabetes. Broader study findings: It was possible that PCR favored shorter templates, equally so in patients and controls.

Germline assignment: CDR1 SQVTM and CDR2 ANQGSEA. This CDR3 spans 12 amino acids. Unmatched junction bases numbered 6, after V lost 2 bases and J lost 15 bases. The clonotype was recovered from a woman aged 18-30 years in good health. J is TRBJ2-1 and V is TRBV29-1, with TRBD2 identical over 11 bases. Sequencing was done on a sample of naive CD4+ T cells from blood. The chain's CDR3 is CSVELAGGRRFF. The CDR3 region has the DNA TGCAGCGTTGAACTAGCGGGAGGTCGACGGTTCTTC.